The 9 T cell receptor beta chains listed next were all sequenced from one sample in a study of Graves' ophthalmopathy and Graves' hyperthyroidism. Amplifying from RNA transcripts, the study obtained TCR beta CDR3 regions. The library came from an HTBI-primed first-round RT-PCR and a second-round multiplex PCR. MiXCR, applied by TCRdb to the multiplex PCR reads, yields one record per CDR3 protein. The table has 400,000 or so distinct CDR3 sequences, 17% seen once. Sequencing input: peripheral blood. The receptor source for this set is an adult woman with stable Graves' hyperthyroidism.

This clonotype was seen at least ten times. The genes are TRBV7-3 and TRBJ2-5; 7 nucleotides line up with TRBD1. V lost 5 bases, J lost 9 bases, and 9 bases stayed unmatched. Germline values: CDR1 SGHTA, CDR2 FQGTGA. The CDR3 runs to 13 residues. CDR3 nucleotides: TGTGCCAGCAGCAGTACAGGGGCCGGGGCCCAGTACTTC. Translated: CASSSTGAGAQYF. Looking up the rest from reference TRBV7-3 and TRBJ2-5 gives the full variable domain: GAGVSQTPSNKVTEKGKYVELRCDPISGHTALYWYRQSLGQGPEFLIYFQGTGAADDSGLPNDRFFAVRPEGSVSTLKIQRTERGDSAVYLCASSSTGAGAQYFGPGTRLLVL.

In its sample, this clonotype was seen a few times. A single base separates this from a much larger clone, so it may be a read error. CDR3 region: CASSFGSYSTQPQHF. CDR3 in DNA: TGTGCCAGCAGTTTCGGCAGTTATAGCACTCAGCCCCAGCATTTT. The V call is TRBV27, the J call TRBJ1-5; D unresolved. Germline V CDR1 and CDR2: MNHEY, SMNVEV (reference sequence). The CDR3 has 15 amino acids.

This clonotype has a count of ten or more. This sequence joins TRBV6-4 and TRBJ1-1, with 10 bases matching TRBD1. From germline, CDR1 is MRHNA and CDR2 SNTAGT. The CDR3 runs to 14 residues. The junction had 7 bases not matched to a gene; V was cut back by 7 bases and J by 5 bases. CDR3 region: CASTHGQGGTEAFF. The DNA for the CDR3 is TGTGCCAGCACCCATGGACAGGGGGGAACTGAAGCTTTCTTT.

This clonotype was counted many times. The CDR3, as DNA: TGTGCCAGCAGGGAGACAGGGCTGGGGGAGACCCAGTACTTC. Its translation: CASRETGLGETQYF. The chain combines TRBV6-1 with TRBJ2-5, with 7 bases identical to TRBD1. CDR1 is MNHNS, CDR2 SASEGT, per germline. Trimming cost V 6 bases and J 5 bases; bases outside gene matches: 9. The CDR3 has 14 amino acids.

In its sample, this clonotype was seen many times. The chain carries TRBV6-1 and TRBJ1-5; D call uncertain. This CDR3 has 15 residues. Germline CDR1 MNHNS, CDR2 SASEGT. Trimming removed 5 bases at V and 11 bases at J, with 22 bases between. DNA for the CDR3: TGTGCCAGCAGTCCCAAAGAAAAGGGTGAAAGGACCCAGCATTTT. Protein: CASSPKEKGERTQHF.

Many counts were recorded for this clonotype. The rearrangement joins TRBV20-1 to TRBJ2-7; D might be TRBD1 (6 bases). The CDR3 runs to 14 residues. The V gene lost 4 bases and the J gene lost 0 bases, with 13 bases spanning the gap. Per the germline V gene, CDR1 is DFQATT and CDR2 is SNEGSKA (reference sequence). The CDR3 is CSAIRQESSYEQYF. In DNA form, the CDR3 reads TGCAGTGCTATAAGACAGGAAAGCTCCTACGAGCAGTACTTC.

This clonotype was detected ten times or more. This chain uses TRBV29-1 with TRBJ2-7, with D perhaps assigned TRBD1 or TRBD2 (5 bases each). CDR3 length equals 16 residues. The V end lost 7 bases, the J end lost 5 bases, and 27 bases lay between the germline ends. Germline V gives CDR1 SQVTM, CDR2 ANQGSEA. The CDR3 nucleotides are TGCAGCGCATCTGATGTGGACCAGGGAGTACTGAACGAGCAGTACTTC. It encodes CSASDVDQGVLNEQYF.

The DNA for the CDR3 is TGTGCCAGCAGTTTAAGTTCGGGACAGAAAGCTTTCTTT. Protein product: CASSLSSGQKAFF. The chain joins TRBV6-4 to TRBJ1-1; 7 nucleotides line up with TRBD1. CDR3 length: 13 residues. Losses at the gene ends were 5 bases for V and 9 bases for J; bases not matched to a gene: 9. CDR1 and CDR2 (germline): MRHNA, SNTAGT.

V gene TRBV4-2 combines with J gene TRBJ2-7; D unclear. Germline CDR1 and CDR2: LGHNA and YNFKEQ. V lost 3 bases and J lost 9, with 9 bases in between. The CDR3 extends over 11 amino acids. This CDR3 reads CASSHSRRQYF. CDR3 bases: TGTGCCAGCAGCCACTCAAGGCGGCAGTACTTC.